A single T cell receptor (beta chain) is shown here with its context. Authors' analysis steps: Amplification of reference gene primers was used by the study to estimate nucleated cell counts. The data were produced by immunoSEQ multiplex PCR, yet TCRdb's version contains in-frame clones alone and is incomplete. V and J calls and clone size are as listed in that table; D and trimming were resolved from the DNA. The sample shows approximately 300,000 clones, 92% of them seen only once. This record comes from a study of blood T cell repertoires in COVID-19. The CDR3 is 16 residues long. Germline V gives CDR1 SGHVS, CDR2 FQNEAQ. Trimming removed 4 bases from V and 4 bases from J; junction bases left unmatched: 5.

The V call is TRBV7-8, the J call TRBJ2-1, with 12 positions matching TRBD2. The source is a woman aged 30 to 39 who had recovered from COVID-19. Sequenced material: PBMCs or T cells enriched from blood (not recorded which). The CDR3 loop is CASSWAGTSGYNEQFF. Here the CDR3 DNA reads TGTGCCAGCAGCTGGGCCGGGACTAGCGGGTACAATGAGCAGTTCTTC.